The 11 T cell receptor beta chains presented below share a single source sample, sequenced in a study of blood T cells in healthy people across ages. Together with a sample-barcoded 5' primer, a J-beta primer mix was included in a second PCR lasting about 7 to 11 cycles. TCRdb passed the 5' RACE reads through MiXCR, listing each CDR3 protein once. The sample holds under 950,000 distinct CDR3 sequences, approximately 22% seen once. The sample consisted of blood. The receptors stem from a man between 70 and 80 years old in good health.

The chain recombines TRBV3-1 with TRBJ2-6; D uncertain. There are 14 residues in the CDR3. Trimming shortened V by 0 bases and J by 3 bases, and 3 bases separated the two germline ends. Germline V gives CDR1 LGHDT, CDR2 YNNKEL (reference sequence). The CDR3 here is CASSQEFGANVLTF. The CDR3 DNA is TGTGCCAGCAGCCAAGAGTTTGGGGCCAACGTCCTGACTTTC.

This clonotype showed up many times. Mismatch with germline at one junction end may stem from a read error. CDR3 amino acids: CASSLGQRTDTQYF. Written as DNA, the CDR3 is TGTGCCAGCAGTTTAGGACAGCGCACAGATACGCAGTATTTT. This chain links TRBV5-1 with TRBJ2-3; D may be TRBD1 (6 bases). The CDR3 spans 14 residues. In germline, CDR1 is SGHRS, CDR2 YFSETQ.

The CDR3 loop reads CSAPSGQRQYF. Here the CDR3 DNA reads TGCAGTGCTCCCTCAGGACAGAGGCAGTACTTC. The chain uses TRBV20-1 and TRBJ2-1; a possible D gene is TRBD1 (6 bases). The assigned J gene may be wrong: the sequence end matches TRBJ2-7 better. CDR1 is DFQATT, CDR2 SNEGSKA, per germline (reference sequence). The CDR3 is 11 residues long.

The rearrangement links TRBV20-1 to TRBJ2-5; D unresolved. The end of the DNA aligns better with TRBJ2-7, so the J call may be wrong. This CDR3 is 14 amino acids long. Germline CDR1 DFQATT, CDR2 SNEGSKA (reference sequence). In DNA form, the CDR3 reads TGCAGTGCTAGAGATATCAGGTCTCCTTACGAGCAGTACTTC. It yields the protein CSARDIRSPYEQYF.

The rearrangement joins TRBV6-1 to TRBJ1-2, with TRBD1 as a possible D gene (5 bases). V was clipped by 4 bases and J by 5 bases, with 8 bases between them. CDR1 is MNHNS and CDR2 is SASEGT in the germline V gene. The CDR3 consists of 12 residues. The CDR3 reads CASSVRQYGYTF. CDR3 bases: TGTGCCAGCAGTGTAAGACAGTATGGCTACACCTTC.

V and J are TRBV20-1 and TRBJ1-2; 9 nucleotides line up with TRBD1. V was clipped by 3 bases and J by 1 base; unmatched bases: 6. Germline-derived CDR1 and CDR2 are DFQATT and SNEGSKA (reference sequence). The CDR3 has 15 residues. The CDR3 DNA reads TGCAGTGCTAGTGTGGGGACAGGGAATAACTATGGCTACACCTTC. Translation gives CSASVGTGNNYGYTF.

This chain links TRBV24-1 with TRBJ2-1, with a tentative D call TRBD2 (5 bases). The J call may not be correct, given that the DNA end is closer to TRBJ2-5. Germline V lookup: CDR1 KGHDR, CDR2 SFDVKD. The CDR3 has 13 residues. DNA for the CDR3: TGTGCCACCAGTGATAGGCGCGGGGAGACCCAGTACTTC. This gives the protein CATSDRRGETQYF.

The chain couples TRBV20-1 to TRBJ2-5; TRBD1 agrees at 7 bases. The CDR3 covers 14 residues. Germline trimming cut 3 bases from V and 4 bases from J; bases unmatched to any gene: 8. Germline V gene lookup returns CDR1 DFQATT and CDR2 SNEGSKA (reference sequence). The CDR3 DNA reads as TGCAGTGCTAGCCCACAGGGGCGGCGAGAGACCCAGTACTTC. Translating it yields CSASPQGRRETQYF.

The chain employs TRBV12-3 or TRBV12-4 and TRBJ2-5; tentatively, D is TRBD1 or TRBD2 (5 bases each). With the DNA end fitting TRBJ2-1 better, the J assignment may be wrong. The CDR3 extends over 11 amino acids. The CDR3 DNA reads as TGTGCCAGCACCCCGGGGCAACGGCAGTTCTTC. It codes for CASTPGQRQFF.

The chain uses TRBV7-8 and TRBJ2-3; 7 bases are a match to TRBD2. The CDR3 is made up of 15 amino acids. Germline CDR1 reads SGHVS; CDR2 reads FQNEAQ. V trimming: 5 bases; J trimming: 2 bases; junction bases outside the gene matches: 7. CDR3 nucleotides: TGTGCCAGCAGCCCAATGCGGGGGTTCACAGATACGCAGTATTTT. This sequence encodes CASSPMRGFTDTQYF.

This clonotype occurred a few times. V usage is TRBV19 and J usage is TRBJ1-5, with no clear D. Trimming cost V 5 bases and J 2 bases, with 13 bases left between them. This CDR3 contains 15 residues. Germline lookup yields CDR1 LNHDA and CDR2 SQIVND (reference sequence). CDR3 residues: CASSPLWEGNQPQHF. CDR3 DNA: TGTGCCAGTAGTCCGCTCTGGGAGGGCAATCAGCCCCAGCATTTT.